The present T cell receptor (beta chain) was sequenced within a study of B cell selection in AIRE deficiency. Using immunoSEQ multiplex PCR, the repertoire was profiled, and TCRdb retains in-frame clones only, with some absent. The table lists some 25,000 clones, about 95% of them singletons. Regarding the study as a whole: CDR3s were shorter in shared Treg sequences, reflecting few non-templated nucleotide insertions. About a third of healthy-shared Treg TCRbeta sequences appeared in patient Tconv cells. Of some 4,000 shared Treg TCRbeta sequences, 31.6% were healthy-donor-only and about 9.1% patient-only.

The sorted conventional CD4 T cells were gated as CD4+CD127+. Concerning this clone: The antigen is not known.

The specimen was CD4+CD127+ conventional T cells sorted from PBMCs. This receptor was obtained from a human donor in good health.

As DNA, the CDR3 is TGTGCCACCAGCAGGACCAGTCTCGATCAGCCCCAGCATTTT. Protein: CATSRTSLDQPQHF. The chain combines TRBV15 with TRBJ1-5; the D is unclear. Germline CDR1 LNHNV, CDR2 YYDKDF (reference sequence). The CDR3 consists of 14 residues. V dropped 3 bases and J dropped 5 bases, with 11 bases sitting between them.